This passage covers 15 T cell receptor beta chains from one sample sequenced in a study of CD4 and CD8 cells across lung adenocarcinoma regions. TCRdb fed the PCR reads into MiXCR, producing one record per CDR3 protein. The repertoire holds several thousand distinct CDR3 sequences, with around 46% as singletons. Sequencing used CD4+ T cells from the margin of a lung tumor. These receptors were taken from a male donor with lung adenocarcinoma. The CD4 and CD8 labels of this study may be unreliable.

A word on this clonotype: A read error may be the cause here, since a much bigger clone is one base away. This chain links TRBV6-5 with TRBJ2-1, with 9 bases aligning to TRBD1. Germline trimming cut 2 bases from V and 10 bases from J; bases unmatched to any gene: 9. Germline lookup yields CDR1 MNHEY and CDR2 SVGAGI. The CDR3 extends over 15 amino acids. Here the CDR3 DNA reads TGTGCCAGCAGTTACAGCGGGACAGGGTCGTACGAGCAGTTCTTC. This sequence encodes CASSYSGTGSYEQFF.

The CDR3 is CATLRGGSDTQYF. The DNA for the CDR3 is TGTGCCACCCTCAGGGGGGGATCGGACACGCAGTACTTC. The chain couples TRBV6-1 to TRBJ2-4; the D gene could be TRBD1 or TRBD2 (7 bases each). This CDR3 region has 13 residues. CDR1 MNHNS and CDR2 SASEGT come from the germline V gene. Trimming left V 10 bases short and J 13 bases short, with 23 bases between.

The J gene is TRBJ2-1, the V gene TRBV10-3; perhaps TRBD1 as D (5 bases). The J call is uncertain, as TRBJ2-7 better fits the DNA end. Per the germline V gene, CDR1 is ENHRY and CDR2 is SYGVKD. This CDR3 contains 13 residues. The CDR3 DNA is TGTGCCATCAGTCGACAGTCACCCTACGAGCAGTACTTC. Translation: CAISRQSPYEQYF.

V is TRBV23-1 and J is TRBJ2-1, with D possibly being TRBD1 or TRBD2 (5 bases each). TRBV23-1 is flagged as an ORF with uncertain function. The CDR3 extends over 23 amino acids. V dropped 1 base and J dropped 0 bases, with 31 bases sitting between them. CDR3 sequence reads: CASSQYWAGVAGPECSSYNEQFF. CDR3 DNA sequence: TGCGCCAGCAGTCAATACTGGGCCGGGGTGGCAGGGCCCGAATGCAGCTCCTACAATGAGCAGTTCTTC.

Note on this clonotype: A junction boundary mismatches the germline segment, possibly from a read error. The chain couples TRBV20-1 to TRBJ2-1; 8 nucleotides align to TRBD2. The better agreement between TRBJ2-5 and the DNA end casts doubt on the J call. This CDR3 has 15 residues. Germline V gene sequence: CDR1 DFQATT, CDR2 SNEGSKA (reference sequence). CDR3 in amino acids: CSARDFGRGQEAQYF. CDR3 DNA: TGCAGTGCTAGAGATTTCGGGAGGGGCCAAGAGGCCCAGTACTTC.

Comment on this clonotype: Compared with germline, one end of the junction differs, possibly owing to a read error. The chain combines TRBV10-3 with TRBJ2-3, with 7 bases matching TRBD1. Germline CDR1 and CDR2: ENHRY and SYGVKD. The CDR3 runs 14 residues. The CDR3 spells CAISVMRGQNMQYF. CDR3 nucleotides: TGTGCCATCAGTGTTATGAGGGGGCAAAACATGCAGTACTTT.

The chain has TRBV6-2 or TRBV6-3 and TRBJ2-4, with TRBD1 matching 11 bases. V gave up 7 bases and J gave up 13 bases; unmatched junction bases: 12. The length of the CDR3 is 14 residues. Per germline, CDR1 MNHEY and CDR2 SVGEGT. The CDR3 DNA sequence: TGTGCCAGCATTTTCGGACAGGGGGCCAAAAGACAGTACTTC. It codes for CASIFGQGAKRQYF.

In its sample, this clonotype ranks as medium-sized (0.01 to 0.1%). The chain employs TRBV6-1 and TRBJ2-1, with 14 nucleotides matching TRBD2. Germline V gives CDR1 MNHNS, CDR2 SASEGT. V gave up 6 bases and J gave up 6 bases; unmatched junction bases: 4. This CDR3 is 15 amino acids long. CDR3 protein: CASRTTSGRVNEQFF. The CDR3 bases are TGTGCCAGCAGGACGACTAGCGGGAGGGTCAATGAGCAGTTCTTC.

This chain joins TRBV7-3 and TRBJ2-5; no firm D call. The CDR3 runs to 15 residues. Trimming removed 0 bases from V and 5 bases from J, with 13 bases in between. Germline V lookup: CDR1 SGHTA, CDR2 FQGTGA. The chain's CDR3 is CASSLTGSPQETQYF. CDR3 in DNA: TGTGCCAGCAGCTTAACGGGGTCCCCCCAGGAGACCCAGTACTTC.

This clonotype appeared many times. The V gene is TRBV6-5, the J gene TRBJ2-1; 14 bases match TRBD2. CDR1 is MNHEY and CDR2 is SVGAGI in the germline V gene. The CDR3 is 16 amino acids. Losses at the gene ends were 3 bases for V and 13 bases for J; bases not matched to a gene: 11. The CDR3 here is CASSYRTSGRNSIQFF. CDR3 nucleotides: TGTGCCAGCAGTTATCGGACTAGCGGGAGGAATAGCATTCAGTTCTTC.

The genes are TRBV6-1 and TRBJ2-1, with 8 bases lining up with TRBD2. The CDR3 length is 16 residues. Germline values: CDR1 MNHNS, CDR2 SASEGT. V was pared by 8 bases and J by 8 bases, with 17 bases of the junction left unmatched. CDR3 nucleotides: TGTGCCAGCTCGGTGGGGGGTTGGAGCGGGGGCTATGAGCAGTTCTTC. It codes for CASSVGGWSGGYEQFF.

This clonotype was counted many times. The V and J genes are TRBV5-3 and TRBJ1-2; weak D call: TRBD1 (5 bases). TRBV5-3 carries the ORF label, with uncertain function. There are 14 residues in the CDR3. V was trimmed by 0 bases and J by 3 bases, leaving 9 bases between them. CDR3 in DNA: TGTGCCAGAAGCTTGGACAGGACCGACTATGGCTACACCTTC. This codes for CARSLDRTDYGYTF.

With respect to this clonotype: A junction end diverges from the germline sequence, so it may reflect a read error. The CDR3 sequence: CAGGLGRGAEETQYF. The DNA for the CDR3 is TGTGCCGGCGGTTTAGGGCGGGGGGCGGAAGAGACCCAGTATTTC. V is TRBV27 and J is TRBJ2-5; 8 bases agree with TRBD2. Germline CDR1 is MNHEY and CDR2 is SMNVEV (reference sequence). The CDR3 sequence is 15 residues long.

The sample holds a few counts of this clonotype. The chain employs TRBV7-2 and TRBJ1-2; no firm D call. Trimming removed 2 bases from V and 0 bases from J, with 13 bases in between. Germline V gene sequence: CDR1 SGHTA, CDR2 FQGNSA. CDR3 size: 16 residues. CDR3 bases: TGTGCCAGCAGCTTAAAGGCAGACGGAGCTAACTATGGCTACACCTTC. Translated, it gives CASSLKADGANYGYTF.

This clonotype was observed many times. This rearrangement joins TRBV9 to TRBJ2-5; TRBD2 is a possible D gene (5 bases). Germline CDR1 SGDLS, CDR2 YYNGEE. The V end was cut by 4 bases, the J end by 3 bases, with 7 bases between. This CDR3 spans 12 amino acids. CDR3 nucleotides: TGTGCCAGCAGCTCTAGCAAAGAGACCCAGTACTTC. It yields the protein CASSSSKETQYF.